These 9 T cell receptor beta chains were sequenced from one sample in a study of immune evolution from preneoplasia to lung adenocarcinoma. Only in-frame clones appear in the TCRdb table, and some are missing; sequencing was by immunoSEQ multiplex PCR. This sample has under 15,000 clones, with more than 70% found just once. The source material was FFPE tissue from an adenomatous hyperplasia lung lesion. As to subset: atypical adenomatous hyperplasia (AAH), lung preneoplasia. Receptor source: a person between 45 and 75 years old with lung adenocarcinoma.

This clone was detected a few times. J is TRBJ1-2 and V is TRBV28; D ambiguous. Germline CDR1 reads MDHEN; CDR2 reads SYDVKM. The V and J ends lost 5 bases and 1 base respectively, with 8 bases between them. This CDR3 is built from 13 residues. CDR3 in DNA: TGTGCCAGCAGTCCCACTCTTAACTATGGCTACACCTTC. It translates to CASSPTLNYGYTF.

This clone showed up just a few times. This chain connects TRBV4-2 to TRBJ1-1, with TRBD1 identical over 8 bases. Germline assignment: CDR1 LGHNA and CDR2 YNFKEQ. The junction had 12 bases not matched to a gene; V was cut back by 5 bases and J by 7 bases. The CDR3 contains 15 residues. The CDR3 nucleotides are TGTGCCAGCAGCAAACTTGCGGGACAGGTAGTTGAAGCTTTCTTT. This sequence encodes CASSKLAGQVVEAFF.

The chain combines TRBV10-3 with TRBJ1-2; TRBD1 is a possible D gene (6 bases). This CDR3 comprises 13 residues. Germline CDR1 reads ENHRY; CDR2 reads SYGVKD. Trimming cost V 0 bases and J 8 bases, with 10 bases left between them. CDR3 sequence: CAISESRGLGYTF. The CDR3 nucleotides read TGTGCCATCAGTGAGTCGAGGGGGTTGGGCTACACCTTC.

The rearrangement uses TRBV28 and TRBJ1-5; 8 bases map to TRBD1. The CDR3 is 15 amino acids. Germline lookup yields CDR1 MDHEN and CDR2 SYDVKM. Unmatched junction bases numbered 9, after V lost 6 bases and J lost 5 bases. CDR3 bases: TGTGCCAGCAGCTTAGGGACAGGTCGGGATCAGCCCCAGCATTTT. It translates to CASSLGTGRDQPQHF.

The chain has TRBV4-1 and TRBJ1-2; 8 nucleotides line up with TRBD1. The CDR3 loop spans 17 amino acids. V trimming: 0 bases; J trimming: 2 bases; junction bases outside the gene matches: 8. CDR1 and CDR2 (germline): MGHRA, YSYEKL. CDR3 bases: TGCGCCAGCAGCCAAGATGGTGGACAGGGAGGGAACTATGGCTACACCTTC. This gives the protein CASSQDGGQGGNYGYTF.

The rearrangement links TRBV7-2 to TRBJ2-1; TRBD2 agrees at 8 bases. CDR1 and CDR2 (germline): SGHTA, FQGNSA. With 3 bases clipped from V and 8 bases from J, the junction kept 6 bases outside the gene matches. CDR3 length equals 14 residues. This chain's CDR3 is CASSFGGAGDEQFF. CDR3 DNA sequence: TGTGCCAGCAGCTTTGGGGGAGCGGGGGATGAGCAGTTCTTC.

The V and J genes are TRBV7-2 and TRBJ1-1; D is unresolved. Deletions cut 2 bases from V and 5 bases from J, with 12 bases between. Germline lookup yields CDR1 SGHTA and CDR2 FQGNSA. The CDR3 has 14 amino acids. CDR3 protein: CASSLSVHKTEAFF. CDR3 bases: TGTGCCAGCAGCTTAAGTGTGCACAAAACTGAAGCTTTCTTT.

This chain joins TRBV28 and TRBJ2-1, with 10 bases matching TRBD2. Trimming cost V 3 bases and J 0 bases; bases outside gene matches: 8. CDR1 is MDHEN, CDR2 SYDVKM, per germline. The CDR3 runs 18 residues. The CDR3 reads CASSLLSGRAISYNEQFF. The DNA of the CDR3 is TGTGCCAGCAGTTTGCTCAGCGGGAGGGCTATCTCCTACAATGAGCAGTTCTTC. Using reference TRBV28 and TRBJ2-1 for the parts outside the CDR3, the full variable domain is DVKVTQSSRYLVKRTGEKVFLECVQDMDHENMFWYRQDPGLGLRLIYFSYDVKMKEKGDIPEGYSVSREKKERFSLILESASTNQTSMYLCASSLLSGRAISYNEQFFGPGTRLTVL.

The rearrangement joins TRBV27 to TRBJ2-3; 16 nucleotides agree with TRBD2. The CDR3 is made up of 15 amino acids. Germline V gene data show CDR1 as MNHEY and CDR2 as SMNVEV (reference sequence). The V and J ends lost 9 bases and 4 bases, in that order; junction bases with no gene match: 4. CDR3 sequence: CARDGTSGRADTQYF. Written as DNA, the CDR3 is TGTGCCAGGGATGGGACTAGCGGGAGGGCAGATACGCAGTATTTT.